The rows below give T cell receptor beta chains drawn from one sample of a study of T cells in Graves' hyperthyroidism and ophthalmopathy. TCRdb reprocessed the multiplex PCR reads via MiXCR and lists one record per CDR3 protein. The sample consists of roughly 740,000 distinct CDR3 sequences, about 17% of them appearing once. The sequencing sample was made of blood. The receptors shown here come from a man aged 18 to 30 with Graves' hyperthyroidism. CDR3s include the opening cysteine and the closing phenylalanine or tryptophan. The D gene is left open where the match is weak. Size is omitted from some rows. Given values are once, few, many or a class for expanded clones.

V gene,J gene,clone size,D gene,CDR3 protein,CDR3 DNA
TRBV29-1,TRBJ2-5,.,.,CSVEPGYQETQYF,TGCAGCGTTGAGCCAGGGTACCAAGAGACCCAGTACTTC
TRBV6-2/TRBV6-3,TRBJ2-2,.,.,CASSYDRKNTGELFF,TGTGCCAGCAGTTACGACAGGAAGAACACCGGGGAGCTGTTTTTT
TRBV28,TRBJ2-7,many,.,CASSWTSGAYEQYF,TGTGCCAGCAGTTGGACCTCAGGGGCGTACGAGCAGTACTTC
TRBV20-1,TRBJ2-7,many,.,CSQRRGSYEQYF,TGCAGCCAGAGGAGGGGTAGCTACGAGCAGTACTTC
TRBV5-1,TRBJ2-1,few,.,CASSLAGVTGNEQFF,TGCGCCAGCAGCTTGGCGGGAGTAACCGGCAATGAGCAGTTCTTC
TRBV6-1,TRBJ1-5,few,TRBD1,CASSYYPGGPQPQHF,TGTGCCAGCAGTTATTACCCAGGGGGCCCCCAGCCCCAGCATTTT
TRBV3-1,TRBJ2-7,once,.,CASSPQTRSARGEQYF,TGTGCCAGCAGCCCACAGACTAGGAGCGCAAGGGGTGAGCAGTACTTC
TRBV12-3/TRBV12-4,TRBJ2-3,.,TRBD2,CASSFRLAGGIADTQYF,TGTGCCAGCAGCTTTCGACTAGCGGGAGGAATCGCAGATACGCAGTATTTT
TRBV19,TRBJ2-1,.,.,CASSMTTQRRDEQFF,TGTGCCAGTAGTATGACTACTCAACGGAGGGATGAGCAGTTCTTC
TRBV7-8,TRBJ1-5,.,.,CAGSLQSNQPQHF,TGTGCCGGGTCCCTTCAAAGCAATCAGCCCCAGCATTTT
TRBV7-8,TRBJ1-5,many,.,CASSLLPEDQPQHF,TGTGCCAGCAGCTTACTCCCTGAAGATCAGCCCCAGCATTTT
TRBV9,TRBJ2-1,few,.,CASSPSSGLSNEQFF,TGTGCCAGCAGCCCCAGCTCGGGACTTTCTAATGAGCAGTTCTTC
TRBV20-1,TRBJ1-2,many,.,CSARRHDYGYTF,TGCAGTGCTAGGAGGCACGACTATGGCTACACCTTC
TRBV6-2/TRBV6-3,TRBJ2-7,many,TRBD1,CASSYRPGQGLYEQYF,TGTGCCAGCAGTTACCGTCCGGGACAGGGGCTGTACGAGCAGTACTTC
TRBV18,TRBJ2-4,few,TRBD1,CASSPETRDRGYIQYF,TGTGCCAGCTCACCAGAAACCCGGGACAGGGGATACATTCAGTACTTC
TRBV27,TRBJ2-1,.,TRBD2,CASRARGLAGGGEQFF,TGTGCCAGCAGGGCCCGGGGACTAGCGGGAGGAGGTGAGCAGTTCTTC
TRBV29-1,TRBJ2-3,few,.,CSVQLDTQYF,TGCAGCGTACAGTTGGATACGCAGTATTTT
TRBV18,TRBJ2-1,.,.,CASSPDLRSEFF,TGTGCCAGCTCACCAGATCTGCGCTCGGAGTTCTTC
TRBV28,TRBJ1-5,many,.,CASRPTFYSNQPQHF,TGTGCCAGCAGGCCGACGTTTTATAGCAATCAGCCCCAGCATTTT
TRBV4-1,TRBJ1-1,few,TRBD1,CASSQPRGQGRPLTEAFF,TGCGCCAGCAGCCAGCCTAGGGGACAGGGTAGGCCGCTGACTGAAGCTTTCTTT
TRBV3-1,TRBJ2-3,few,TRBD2,CASSPFGAGGDTQYF,TGTGCCAGCAGCCCCTTCGGAGCGGGAGGGGATACGCAGTATTTT
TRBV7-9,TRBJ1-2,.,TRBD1,CASSSPTGGHDGYTF,TGTGCCAGCAGCTCACCGACAGGGGGCCATGATGGCTACACCTTC
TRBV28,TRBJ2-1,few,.,CASSLWAGNPNEQFF,TGTGCCAGCAGTTTATGGGCGGGAAACCCCAATGAGCAGTTCTTC
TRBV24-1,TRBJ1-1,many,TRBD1,CATIMTGGAFF,TGTGCCACCATTATGACAGGGGGAGCTTTCTTT
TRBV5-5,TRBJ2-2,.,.,CASSWRNTGELFF,TGTGCCAGCAGCTGGAGGAACACCGGGGAGCTGTTTTTT
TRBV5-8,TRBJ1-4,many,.,CASSAQVDLSGKLFF,TGTGCCAGCAGCGCACAGGTCGATCTGTCCGGAAAACTGTTTTTT
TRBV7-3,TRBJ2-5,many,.,CASSFFGSGVETQYF,TGTGCCAGCAGCTTCTTCGGGTCAGGGGTAGAGACCCAGTACTTC